This T cell receptor beta chain was sequenced during a study of CD8 T cells in Susac syndrome (dated by TCRdb to between 2018 and 2020). For the wider study: Repertoire sequencing was used to test whether CD8+ T cell activation and differentiation in Susac syndrome was antigen driven. Clonality of the CD8+ T cell repertoire was compared between about a dozen healthy donors, approximately 14 Susac syndrome patients and around 16 multiple sclerosis patients.

Remarks on this clonotype: It lacks a known antigen. Base quality data are lacking; no much larger clone is found one base away.

From the cysteine through the phenylalanine, the CDR3 covers 15 amino acids. Only CDR3 DNA is held: 45 bases, read in frame from base 1. Trimming takes 4 bases from V and 4 bases from J, and the germline ends sit 17 bases apart. For CDR1 and CDR2, the germline V gene lists SQVTM and ANQGSEA. The investigation overall reported the following: The TCR sequencing and HLA analysis was acknowledged to have included a relatively small number of individuals.

RNA was extracted using the RNeasy kit, and about 0.5 to 1 ug of the RNA was reverse transcribed with random hexamers. TCR beta CDR3 regions were amplified with the immunoSEQ multiplex PCR assay covering 54 Vbeta and 13 Jbeta segments. Bias from PCR amplification was corrected by using a synthetic template baseline for primer optimization and for computational correction. As for the original processing: Reads were annotated to V, D and J genes per IMGT and analyzed with immunoSEQ Analyzer, keeping only productive sequences. To calculate clonality, Shannon entropy was normalized by log2 of the number of productive unique sequences and then subtracted from one. For each patient and control, public and private clones were evaluated among the 100 most prevalent clones. Susac-specific clones were defined as absent from healthy and MS cohorts, about 1,100 published viral clones and other ImmuneACCESS disease sequences. The public reads were reanalyzed by TCRdb: fastp trimming at Q25, MiXCR alignment, in-frame beta chains only. Rows merge per CDR3 protein into single entries with the most common DNA and genes. Clone size and V and J calls follow TCRdb, not the original study. Here the sample has about 60,000 distinct CDR3 sequences; just under 95% occur a single time. The ten largest account for around 0.6% of the sample.

Peripheral blood CD8+ and CD4+ T cells from healthy donors, Susac syndrome patients and multiple sclerosis patients were profiled using high-throughput TCR beta sequencing. Treatment-naive patients with stable or active relapsing-remitting disease fulfilling revised McDonald criteria were used as multiple sclerosis controls. CD8+ TEMRA cells were enriched by FACS, while bulk CD8+ and CD4+ T cells were purified by magnetic negative isolation. Blood was drawn into EDTA tubes, processed within 24 hours, and PBMCs were isolated by density gradient centrifugation. PBMCs intended for TCR sequencing were frozen in liquid nitrogen and were later thawed in a 37 degrees C water bath. Purity of sorted or isolated CD4+, CD8+ and CD8+ TEMRA cells was at least 90%.

This clonotype originated in a human donor with multiple sclerosis. The V and J segments used are TRBV29-1 and TRBJ2-1, and possibly TRBD1, on 6 matching bases. What was sequenced was CD8+ T cells from PBMCs. The CDR3 here reads CSVALDGTPYNEQFF. The DNA sequence is TGCAGCGTTGCCCTGGACGGGACACCTTACAATGAGCAGTTCTTC.